These 13 T cell receptor beta chains share one sample of origin, sequenced in a study of T cell repertoires in cytomegalovirus infection. TCRdb re-called the reads with MiXCR, one entry per CDR3 protein. The profile shows under 95,000 distinct CDR3 sequences, approximately 3.6% of them singletons. Sequenced: PBMCs. These receptor sequences come from a human donor in good health (CMV status not recorded). Some clones in this sample may be carry-over from other donors' samples.

This clonotype occurred many times. The chain combines TRBV7-2 with TRBJ2-3, with TRBD1 matching 7 bases. Germline CDR1 and CDR2: SGHTA and FQGNSA. Unmatched junction bases numbered 4, after V lost 5 bases and J lost 2 bases. This CDR3 has 14 amino acids. For the CDR3, the DNA is TGTGCCAGCAGCCCGGGACAGATCACAGATACGCAGTATTTT. Amino acids: CASSPGQITDTQYF.

This clonotype has at least ten counts. The chain recombines TRBV7-2 with TRBJ1-1; D uncertain. V was cut by 4 bases and J by 4 bases, with 19 bases left in between. Germline loops: CDR1 SGHTA, CDR2 FQGNSA. This CDR3 has 16 residues. CDR3 DNA: TGTGCCAGCAGCTCCGTGTCGGGCCCCGCGGGCACTGAAGCTTTCTTT. Translating gives CASSSVSGPAGTEAFF.

The table lists this clonotype with many counts. V gene TRBV28 combines with J gene TRBJ2-5; no firm D call. The CDR3 has 14 residues. The germline V gene encodes CDR1 MDHEN and CDR2 SYDVKM. V was pared by 2 bases and J by 2 bases, with 9 bases between. CDR3 sequence reads: CASSLSSPQETQYF. The CDR3 bases are TGTGCCAGCAGTTTAAGTTCACCGCAAGAGACCCAGTACTTC.

This clonotype was found many times. V and J are TRBV7-2 and TRBJ1-1; the D is unclear. With 3 bases removed from V and 7 bases from J, the gap between germline ends came to 12 bases. The CDR3 runs to 13 residues. Looked up from germline, CDR1 is SGHTA and CDR2 is FQGNSA. Here the CDR3 DNA reads TGTGCCAGCAGCTTTGGCGGAATCGGTGAAGCTTTCTTT. Translating it yields CASSFGGIGEAFF.

This clonotype was counted many times. V and J are TRBV2 and TRBJ2-1; TRBD1 might be the D (6 bases). The germline V and J ends were trimmed by 8 bases and 7 bases, with 15 bases remaining between them. The CDR3 loop spans 13 amino acids. The germline CDR1 and CDR2 sequences are SNHLY and FYNNEI. CDR3 in amino acids: CASVGQTLNEQFF. The DNA of the CDR3 is TGTGCCAGCGTTGGACAGACGTTGAATGAGCAGTTCTTC.

This clonotype was seen at least ten times. The rearrangement links TRBV20-1 to TRBJ2-7; no clear D. V lost 8 bases, J lost 0 bases, and 14 bases lay in between. The CDR3 consists of 13 residues. CDR1 and CDR2 (germline): DFQATT, SNEGSKA (reference sequence). CDR3 loop: CSSMAVDSYEQYF. In DNA, the CDR3 is TGCAGTTCAATGGCAGTAGACTCCTACGAGCAGTACTTC.

This clonotype came up many times. The chain couples TRBV7-6 to TRBJ2-1, with TRBD2 identical over 8 bases. The CDR3 covers 16 residues. CDR1 is SGHVS, CDR2 FNYEAQ, per germline. With 1 base clipped from V and 9 bases from J, the junction kept 11 bases outside the gene matches. CDR3 sequence: CASSLGTSMLFGEQFF. The CDR3 nucleotides are TGTGCCAGCAGCTTAGGGACTAGCATGCTTTTCGGTGAGCAGTTCTTC.

This clonotype was counted at least ten times. The V call is TRBV19, the J call TRBJ1-2; D gene ambiguous. CDR1 and CDR2 (germline): LNHDA, SQIVND (reference sequence). The V end lost 2 bases, the J end lost 14 bases, and 15 bases lay between the germline ends. The CDR3 spans 12 residues. DNA for the CDR3: TGTGCCAGTAGTATAATAGGCGGCCATGTTACCTTC. Translated, it gives CASSIIGGHVTF.

This clonotype was counted ten times or more. V gene TRBV7-2 combines with J gene TRBJ2-1; D is undetermined. Per germline, CDR1 SGHTA and CDR2 FQGNSA. CDR3 length: 10 amino acids. V was trimmed by 4 bases and J by 7 bases, leaving 2 bases between them. The CDR3 sequence: CASSYNEQFF. Here the CDR3 DNA reads TGTGCCAGCAGCTATAATGAGCAGTTCTTC.

This clonotype was detected many times. The V gene is TRBV4-1, the J gene TRBJ2-2; no firm D call. Trimming left V 0 bases short and J 6 bases short, with 11 bases between. From germline, CDR1 is MGHRA and CDR2 YSYEKL. This CDR3 comprises 15 residues. The CDR3: CASSQENSHAGELFF. CDR3 bases: TGCGCCAGCAGCCAAGAAAATAGTCACGCCGGGGAGCTGTTTTTT.

This clonotype was found many times. The chain has TRBV20-1 and TRBJ1-2; D gene uncertain. Germline V gene sequence: CDR1 DFQATT, CDR2 SNEGSKA (reference sequence). V was shortened by 3 bases and J by 6 bases, with 14 bases between the two germline ends. The CDR3 totals 13 residues. The DNA of the CDR3 is TGCAGTGCTAGGGGCCTGCTGGGTAATGGCTACACCTTC. As protein: CSARGLLGNGYTF.

This clonotype showed up many times. This chain links TRBV6-2 or TRBV6-3 with TRBJ2-7; 7 positions match TRBD2. The germline gives CDR1 MNHEY, CDR2 SVGEGT. V lost 2 bases, J lost 8 bases, and 3 bases stayed unmatched. The CDR3 totals 12 residues. The CDR3 here is CASSYETSKQYF. The CDR3 bases are TGTGCCAGCAGTTACGAGACTAGCAAGCAGTACTTC.

CDR3 in amino acids: CASSRSGGARSTEAFF. The CDR3 region has the DNA TGTGCCAGCAGTAGGTCAGGGGGCGCGAGGAGCACTGAAGCTTTCTTT. This chain uses TRBV25-1 with TRBJ1-1; 8 bases are shared with TRBD1. The length of the CDR3 is 16 residues. Per the germline V gene, CDR1 is MGHDK and CDR2 is SYGVNS. With V trimmed by 5 bases and J by 4 bases, 12 bases remained unmatched.